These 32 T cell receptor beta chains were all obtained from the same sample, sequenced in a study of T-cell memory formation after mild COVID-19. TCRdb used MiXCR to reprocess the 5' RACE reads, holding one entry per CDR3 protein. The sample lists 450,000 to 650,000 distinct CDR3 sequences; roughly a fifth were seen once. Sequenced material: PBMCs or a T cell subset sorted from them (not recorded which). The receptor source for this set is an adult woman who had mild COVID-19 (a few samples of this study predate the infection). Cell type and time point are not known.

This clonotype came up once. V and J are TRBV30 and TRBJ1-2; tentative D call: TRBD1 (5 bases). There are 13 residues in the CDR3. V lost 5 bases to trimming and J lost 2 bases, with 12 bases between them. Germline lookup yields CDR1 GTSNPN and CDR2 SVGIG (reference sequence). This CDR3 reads CAWAPGGNYGYTF. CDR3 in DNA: TGTGCCTGGGCACCCGGGGGGAACTATGGCTACACCTTC. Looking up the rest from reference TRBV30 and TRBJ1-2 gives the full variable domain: SQTIHQWPATLVQPVGSPLSLECTVEGTSNPNLYWYRQAAGRGLQLLFYSVGIGQISSEVPQNLSASRPQDRQFILSSKKLLLSDSGFYLCAWAPGGNYGYTFGSGTRLTVV.

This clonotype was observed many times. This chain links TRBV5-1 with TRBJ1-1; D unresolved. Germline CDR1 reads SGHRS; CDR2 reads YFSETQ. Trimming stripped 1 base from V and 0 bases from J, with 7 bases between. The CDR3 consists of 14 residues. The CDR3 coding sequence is TGCGCCAGCAGCTTGCGCGCATTGAACACTGAAGCTTTCTTT. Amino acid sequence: CASSLRALNTEAFF. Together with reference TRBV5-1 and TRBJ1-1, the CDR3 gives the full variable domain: KAGVTQTPRYLIKTRGQQVTLSCSPISGHRSVSWYQQTPGQGLQFLFEYFSETQRNKGNFPGRFSGRQFSNSRSEMNVSTLELGDSALYLCASSLRALNTEAFFGQGTRLTVV.

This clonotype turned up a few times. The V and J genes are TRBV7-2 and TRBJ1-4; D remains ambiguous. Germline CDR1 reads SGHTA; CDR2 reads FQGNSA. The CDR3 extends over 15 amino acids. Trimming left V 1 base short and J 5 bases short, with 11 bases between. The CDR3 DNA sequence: TGTGCCAGCAGCTTAGATTGGAGGGTCAATGAAAAACTGTTTTTT. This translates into CASSLDWRVNEKLFF.

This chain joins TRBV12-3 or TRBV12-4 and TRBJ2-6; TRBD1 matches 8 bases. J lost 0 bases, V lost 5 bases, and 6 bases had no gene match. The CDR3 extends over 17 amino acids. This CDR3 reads CASSGTGTSSGANVLTF. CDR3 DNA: TGTGCCAGCAGTGGGACAGGAACTAGCTCTGGGGCCAACGTCCTGACTTTC.

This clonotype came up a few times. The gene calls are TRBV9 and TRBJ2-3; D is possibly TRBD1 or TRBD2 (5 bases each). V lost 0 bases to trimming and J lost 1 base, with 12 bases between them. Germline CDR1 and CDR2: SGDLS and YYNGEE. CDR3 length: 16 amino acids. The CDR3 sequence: CASSVAPGARTDTQYF. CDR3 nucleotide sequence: TGTGCCAGCAGCGTAGCACCCGGGGCCCGCACAGATACGCAGTATTTT.

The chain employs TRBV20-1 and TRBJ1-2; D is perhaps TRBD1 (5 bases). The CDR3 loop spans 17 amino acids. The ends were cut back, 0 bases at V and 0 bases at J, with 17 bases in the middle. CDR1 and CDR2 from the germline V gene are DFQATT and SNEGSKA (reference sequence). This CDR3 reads CSARDRGSIQPNYGYTF. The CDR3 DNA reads TGCAGTGCTAGAGATCGGGGGTCCATACAACCTAACTATGGCTACACCTTC.

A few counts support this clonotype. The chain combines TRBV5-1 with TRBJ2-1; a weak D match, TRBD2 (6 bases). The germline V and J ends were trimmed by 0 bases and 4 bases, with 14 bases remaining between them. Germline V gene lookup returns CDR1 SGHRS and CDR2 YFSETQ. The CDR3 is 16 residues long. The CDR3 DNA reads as TGCGCCAGCAGCTTGGGCACCGGGACTTATTACAATGAGCAGTTCTTC. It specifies CASSLGTGTYYNEQFF.

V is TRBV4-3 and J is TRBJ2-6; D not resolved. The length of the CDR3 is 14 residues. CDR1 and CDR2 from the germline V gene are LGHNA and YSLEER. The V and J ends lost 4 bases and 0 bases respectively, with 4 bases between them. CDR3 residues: CASSRLSGANVLTF. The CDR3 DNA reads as TGCGCCAGCAGCCGGCTCTCTGGGGCCAACGTCCTGACTTTC.

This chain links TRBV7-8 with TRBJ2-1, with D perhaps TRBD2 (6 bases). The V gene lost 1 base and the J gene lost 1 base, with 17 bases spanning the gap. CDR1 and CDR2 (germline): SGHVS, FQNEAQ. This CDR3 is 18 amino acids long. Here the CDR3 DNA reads TGTGCCAGCAGCTTAGTTCTGGCGGGGCCCCGATCCTACAATGAGCAGTTCTTC. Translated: CASSLVLAGPRSYNEQFF.

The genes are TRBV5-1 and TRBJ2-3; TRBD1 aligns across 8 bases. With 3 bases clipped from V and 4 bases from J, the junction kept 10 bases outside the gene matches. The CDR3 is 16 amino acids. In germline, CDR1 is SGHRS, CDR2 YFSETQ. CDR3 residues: CASSWSGAGGSDTQYF. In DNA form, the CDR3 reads TGCGCCAGCAGCTGGAGTGGGGCAGGGGGCTCAGATACGCAGTATTTT.

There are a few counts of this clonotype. In DNA, the CDR3 is TGTGCCAGCAGTTTAGCAGATCTAGGCTACACCTTC. Translated, it gives CASSLADLGYTF. The chain uses TRBV12-3 or TRBV12-4 and TRBJ1-2; D call uncertain. The CDR3 loop spans 12 amino acids. Trimming removed 0 bases from V and 8 bases from J, with 7 bases in between.

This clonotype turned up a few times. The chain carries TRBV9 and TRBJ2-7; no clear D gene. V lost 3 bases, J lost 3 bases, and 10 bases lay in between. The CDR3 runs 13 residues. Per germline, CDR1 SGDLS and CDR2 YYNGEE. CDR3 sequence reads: CASSAGGIYEQYF. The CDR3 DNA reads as TGTGCCAGCAGCGCTGGTGGTATCTACGAGCAGTACTTC.

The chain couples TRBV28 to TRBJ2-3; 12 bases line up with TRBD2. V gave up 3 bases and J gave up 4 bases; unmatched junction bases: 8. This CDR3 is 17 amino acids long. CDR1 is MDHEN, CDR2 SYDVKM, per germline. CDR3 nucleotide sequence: TGTGCCAGCAGTTTGGGTCGACTAGCGGGAGTCCCAGATACGCAGTATTTT. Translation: CASSLGRLAGVPDTQYF.

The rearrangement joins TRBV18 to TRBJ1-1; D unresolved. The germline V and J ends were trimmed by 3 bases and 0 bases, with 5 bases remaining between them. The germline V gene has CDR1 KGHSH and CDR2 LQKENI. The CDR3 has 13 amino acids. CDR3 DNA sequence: TGTGCCAGCTCACCTTCCATGAACACTGAAGCTTTCTTT. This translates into CASSPSMNTEAFF.

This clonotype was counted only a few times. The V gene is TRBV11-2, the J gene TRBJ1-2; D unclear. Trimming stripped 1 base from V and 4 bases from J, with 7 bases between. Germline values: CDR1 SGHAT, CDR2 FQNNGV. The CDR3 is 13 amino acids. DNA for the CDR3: TGTGCCAGCAGCTTAGGGACTCTCTATGGCTACACCTTC. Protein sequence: CASSLGTLYGYTF.

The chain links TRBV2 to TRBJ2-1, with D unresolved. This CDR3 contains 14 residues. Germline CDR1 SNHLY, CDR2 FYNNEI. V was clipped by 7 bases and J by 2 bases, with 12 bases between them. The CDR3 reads CASTIPGTYNEQFF. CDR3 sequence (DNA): TGTGCCAGCACGATACCTGGGACCTACAATGAGCAGTTCTTC.

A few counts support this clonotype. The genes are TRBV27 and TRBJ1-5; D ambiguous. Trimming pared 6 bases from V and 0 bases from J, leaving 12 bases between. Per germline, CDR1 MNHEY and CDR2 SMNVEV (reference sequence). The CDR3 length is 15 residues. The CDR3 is CASRTQLYSNQPQHF. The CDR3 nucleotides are TGTGCCAGCAGGACACAGCTTTATAGCAATCAGCCCCAGCATTTT.

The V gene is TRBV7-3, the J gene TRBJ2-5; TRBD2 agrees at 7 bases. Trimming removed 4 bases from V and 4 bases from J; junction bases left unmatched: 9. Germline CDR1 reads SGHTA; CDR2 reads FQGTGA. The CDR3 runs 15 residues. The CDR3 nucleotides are TGTGCCAGCAGCTCCTCGGCTAGCGGTGGAGAGACCCAGTACTTC. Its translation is CASSSSASGGETQYF.

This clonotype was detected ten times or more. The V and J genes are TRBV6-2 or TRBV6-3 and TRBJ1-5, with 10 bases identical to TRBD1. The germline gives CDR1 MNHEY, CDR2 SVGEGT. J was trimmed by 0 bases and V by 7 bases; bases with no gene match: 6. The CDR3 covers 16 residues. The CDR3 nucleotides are TGTGCCAGCACCAGTGGGGACAGGGGTAGCAATCAGCCCCAGCATTTT. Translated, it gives CASTSGDRGSNQPQHF.

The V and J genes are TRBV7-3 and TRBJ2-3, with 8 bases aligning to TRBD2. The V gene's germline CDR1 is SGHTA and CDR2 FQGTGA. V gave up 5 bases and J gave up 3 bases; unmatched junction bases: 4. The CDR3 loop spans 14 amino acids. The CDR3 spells CASSPQRGTDTQYF. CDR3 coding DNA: TGTGCCAGCAGCCCACAGCGGGGGACAGATACGCAGTATTTT.

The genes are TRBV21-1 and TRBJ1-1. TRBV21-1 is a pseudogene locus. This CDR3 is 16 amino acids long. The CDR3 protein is CASSKAVEPEDTEAFF. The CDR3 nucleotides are TGTGCCAGCAGCAAAGCGGTGGAGCCCGAGGATACTGAAGCTTTCTTT.

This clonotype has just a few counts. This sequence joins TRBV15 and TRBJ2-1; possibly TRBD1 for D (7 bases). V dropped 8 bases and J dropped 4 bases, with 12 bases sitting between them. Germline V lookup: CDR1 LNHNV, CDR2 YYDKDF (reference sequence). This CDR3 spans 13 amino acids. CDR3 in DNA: TGTGCCACCGCGGGACAGCGATACAATGAGCAGTTCTTC. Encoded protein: CATAGQRYNEQFF.

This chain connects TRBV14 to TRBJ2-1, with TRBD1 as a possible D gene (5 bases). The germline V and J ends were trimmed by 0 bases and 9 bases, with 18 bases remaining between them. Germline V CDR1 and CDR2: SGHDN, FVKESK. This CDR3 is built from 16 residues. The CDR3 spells CASSQEGKGSWGEQFF. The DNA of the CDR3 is TGTGCCAGCAGCCAAGAAGGGAAGGGGTCCTGGGGTGAGCAGTTCTTC.

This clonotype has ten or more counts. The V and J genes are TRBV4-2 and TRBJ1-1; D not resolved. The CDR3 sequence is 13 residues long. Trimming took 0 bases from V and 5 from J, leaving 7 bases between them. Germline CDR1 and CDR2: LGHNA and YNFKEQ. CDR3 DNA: TGTGCCAGCAGCCAAGAGGGAGGAACTGAAGCTTTCTTT. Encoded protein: CASSQEGGTEAFF.

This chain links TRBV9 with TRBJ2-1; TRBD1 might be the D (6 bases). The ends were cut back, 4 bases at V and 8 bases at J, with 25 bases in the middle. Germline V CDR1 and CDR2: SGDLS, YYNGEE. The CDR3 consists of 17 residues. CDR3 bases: TGTGCCAGCAGCCCTCTCAGCCAGGGGTATCTGGGCGATGAGCAGTTCTTC. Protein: CASSPLSQGYLGDEQFF.

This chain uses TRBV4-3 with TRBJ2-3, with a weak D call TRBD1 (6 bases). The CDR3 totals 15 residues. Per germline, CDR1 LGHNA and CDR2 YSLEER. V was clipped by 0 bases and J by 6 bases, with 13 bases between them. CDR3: CASSQDERQGDTQYF. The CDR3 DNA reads TGCGCCAGCAGCCAAGACGAGCGTCAGGGGGATACGCAGTATTTT.

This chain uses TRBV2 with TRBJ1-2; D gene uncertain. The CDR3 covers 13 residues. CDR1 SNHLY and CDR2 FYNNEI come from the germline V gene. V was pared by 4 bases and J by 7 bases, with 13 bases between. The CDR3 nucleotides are TGTGCCAGCAGTGGGGAGTGGTCCGGTGGCTACACCTTC. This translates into CASSGEWSGGYTF.

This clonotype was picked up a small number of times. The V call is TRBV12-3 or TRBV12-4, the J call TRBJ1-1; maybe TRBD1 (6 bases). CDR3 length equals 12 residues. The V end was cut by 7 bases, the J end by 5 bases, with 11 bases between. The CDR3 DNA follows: TGTGCCAGCAACCTAGGGGGAACTGAAGCTTTCTTT. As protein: CASNLGGTEAFF.

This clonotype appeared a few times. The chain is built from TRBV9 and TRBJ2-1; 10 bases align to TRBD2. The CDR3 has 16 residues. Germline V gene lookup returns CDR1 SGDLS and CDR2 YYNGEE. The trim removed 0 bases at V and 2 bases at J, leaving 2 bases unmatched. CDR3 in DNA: TGTGCCAGCAGCGTAGATCTAGCGGGAGCCTACAATGAGCAGTTCTTC. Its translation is CASSVDLAGAYNEQFF.

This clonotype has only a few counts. CDR3: CASSRRTGYEQYF. The CDR3 bases are TGTGCCAGCAGTCGGCGGACAGGGTATGAGCAGTACTTC. The chain is built from TRBV12-3 or TRBV12-4 and TRBJ2-7, with TRBD1 identical over 8 bases. The V and J ends lost 5 bases and 7 bases, in that order; junction bases with no gene match: 7. The CDR3 is 13 residues long.

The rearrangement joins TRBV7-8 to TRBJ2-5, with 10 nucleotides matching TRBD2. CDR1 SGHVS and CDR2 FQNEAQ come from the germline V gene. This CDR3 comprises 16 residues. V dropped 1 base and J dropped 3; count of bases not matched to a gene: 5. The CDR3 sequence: CASSLDSGGLEETQYF. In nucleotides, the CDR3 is TGTGCCAGCAGCTTAGATAGCGGGGGGCTCGAAGAGACCCAGTACTTC. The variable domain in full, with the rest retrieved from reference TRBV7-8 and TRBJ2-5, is GAGVSQSPRYKVAKRGQDVALRCDPISGHVSLFWYQQALGQGPEFLTYFQNEAQLDKSGLPSDRFFAERPEGSVSTLKIQRTQQEDSAVYLCASSLDSGGLEETQYFGPGTRLLVL.

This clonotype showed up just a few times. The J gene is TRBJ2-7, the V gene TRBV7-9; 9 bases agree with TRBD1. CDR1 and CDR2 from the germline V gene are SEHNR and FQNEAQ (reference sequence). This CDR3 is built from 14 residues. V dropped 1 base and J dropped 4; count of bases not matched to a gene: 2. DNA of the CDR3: TGTGCCAGCAGCTTAGTACAGGGGGCGTACGAGCAGTACTTC. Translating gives CASSLVQGAYEQYF.